These 2 T cell receptor beta chains originate from one sample sequenced in a study of T cell responses to AZD1222 COVID-19 vaccine. Some clones are missing from TCRdb's copy, which holds only in-frame ones; the method was immunoSEQ multiplex PCR. The sample has 200,000 to 250,000 clones; 90% to 95% are singletons. The sequencing here drew on peripheral blood, taken 28 days after the second dose of the MenACWY control vaccine. These receptors came from an adult who received the MenACWY meningococcal vaccine as a control.

The chain links TRBV27 to TRBJ1-5; unclear D gene. The length of the CDR3 is 16 residues. The germline V and J ends were trimmed by 3 bases and 6 bases, with 18 bases remaining between them. The V gene's germline CDR1 is MNHEY and CDR2 SMNVEV (reference sequence). The CDR3 DNA follows: TGTGCCAGCAGTTTTATGGGAGATCTGGGCCGTCAGCCCCAGCATTTT. Its translation: CASSFMGDLGRQPQHF.

The rearrangement links TRBV30 to TRBJ2-3; 7 bases are shared with TRBD2. This CDR3 is built from 14 residues. Germline CDR1 reads GTSNPN; CDR2 reads SVGIG (reference sequence). V lost 6 bases to trimming and J lost 1 base; unmatched junction nucleotides: 7. The CDR3 bases are TGTGCCTGCTCCGGGACTACCCGCACAGATACGCAGTATTTT. This encodes CACSGTTRTDTQYF.